The TCR beta chain described here comes from a study of neurological immune-mediated disorders. The cDNA was synthesized by means of template-switch 5'RACE, which was carried out with 10-nucleotide random UMIs. Via MiXCR, TCRdb re-called the 5' RACE reads, giving one row per CDR3 protein. There are some 29,000 distinct CDR3 sequences in the sample; around 12% occur only once, and about 7.2% lies in the top ten. Per the germline V gene, CDR1 is SGHRS and CDR2 is YFSETQ. This CDR3 has 15 residues. The V gene lost 0 bases and the J gene lost 4 bases, with 13 bases spanning the gap. This clonotype appeared many times.

V usage is TRBV5-1 and J usage is TRBJ1-2; the D gene is possibly TRBD1 (5 bases). Sequenced: PBMCs. The clonotype comes from a man aged 55 to 70 in good health. The CDR3, as DNA: TGCGCCAGCAGCTTGGACCCTCGGGGGAGCTATGGCTACACCTTC. Amino acids: CASSLDPRGSYGYTF. The variable domain in full, completed from reference TRBV5-1 and TRBJ1-2, reads KAGVTQTPRYLIKTRGQQVTLSCSPISGHRSVSWYQQTPGQGLQFLFEYFSETQRNKGNFPGRFSGRQFSNSRSEMNVSTLELGDSALYLCASSLDPRGSYGYTFGSGTRLTVV.